Shown below are 17 T cell receptor beta chains from a single sample sequenced in a study of cytomegalovirus exposure and HLA in healthy donors. 60 Vbeta and 13 Jbeta primers were used in PCR. The method was immunoSEQ multiplex PCR; TCRdb's version includes in-frame clones alone and lacks a portion of them. The sample shows 100,000 to 150,000 clones, 75% to 90% of them seen only once. Sequencing used PBMCs. The receptors come from a man younger than 40 in good health and CMV-seropositive.

V and J are TRBV6-6 and TRBJ1-3; 9 nucleotides align to TRBD1. Germline V lookup: CDR1 MNHNY, CDR2 SVGAGI (reference sequence). This CDR3 is built from 13 residues. V trimming: 7 bases; J trimming: 5 bases; junction bases outside the gene matches: 3. CDR3 DNA sequence: TGTGCCAGCATAGGGACAGGGAGAAACACCATATATTTT. Protein: CASIGTGRNTIYF.

The chain joins TRBV9 to TRBJ2-6; 7 nucleotides agree with TRBD1. The CDR3 totals 16 residues. J gave up 0 bases and V 3 bases, and 3 bases lay outside the gene matches. CDR1 SGDLS and CDR2 YYNGEE come from the germline V gene. The CDR3 region has the DNA TGTGCCAGCAGCGGGACAGGATTCTCTGGGGCCAACGTCCTGACTTTC. As protein: CASSGTGFSGANVLTF.

J is TRBJ1-5 and V is TRBV27, with TRBD1 matching over 7 bases. CDR3 length: 15 amino acids. V lost 2 bases, J lost 4 bases, and 5 bases stayed unmatched. Germline loops: CDR1 MNHEY, CDR2 SMNVEV (reference sequence). The CDR3 loop reads CASSLRGQTNQPQHF. In nucleotides, the CDR3 is TGTGCCAGCAGTTTAAGGGGACAGACTAATCAGCCCCAGCATTTT.

The chain is built from TRBV6-5 and TRBJ2-2; a weak D match, TRBD1 (5 bases). Germline values: CDR1 MNHEY, CDR2 SVGAGI. The CDR3 consists of 14 residues. The V gene lost 0 bases and the J gene lost 7 bases, with 9 bases spanning the gap. The CDR3: CASSYSQGNGELFF. The CDR3 nucleotides are TGTGCCAGCAGTTACTCCCAGGGCAACGGGGAGCTGTTTTTT.

This clone was counted once. V is TRBV15 and J is TRBJ2-3, with D unresolved. The CDR3 has 14 amino acids. CDR1 and CDR2 (germline): LNHNV, YYDKDF (reference sequence). The V and J ends lost 0 bases and 0 bases respectively, with 4 bases between them. The CDR3 reads CATSREASTDTQYF. CDR3 DNA: TGTGCCACCAGCAGAGAAGCTAGCACAGATACGCAGTATTTT. Full variable domain (remainder filled in from reference TRBV15 and TRBJ2-3): DAMVIQNPRYQVTQFGKPVTLSCSQTLNHNVMYWYQQKSSQAPKLLFHYYDKDFNNEADTPDNFQSRRPNTSFCFLDIRSPGLGDTAMYLCATSREASTDTQYFGPGTRLTVL.

This clone is a singleton in its sample. V and J are TRBV19 and TRBJ2-2; D call uncertain. With 3 bases removed from V and 1 base from J, the gap between germline ends came to 9 bases. Germline CDR1 reads LNHDA; CDR2 reads SQIVND (reference sequence). The CDR3 covers 15 residues. The CDR3 nucleotides read TGTGCCAGTAGTATTCAGATCTTGAACACCGGGGAGCTGTTTTTT. It codes for CASSIQILNTGELFF. Using reference TRBV19 and TRBJ2-2 for the parts outside the CDR3, the full variable domain is DGGITQSPKYLFRKEGQNVTLSCEQNLNHDAMYWYRQDPGQGLRLIYYSQIVNDFQKGDIAEGYSVSREKKESFPLTVTSAQKNPTAFYLCASSIQILNTGELFFGEGSRLTVL.

V is TRBV29-1 and J is TRBJ2-7; D not resolved. V was shortened by 0 bases and J by 6 bases, with 12 bases between the two germline ends. CDR3 length: 13 amino acids. Germline V CDR1 and CDR2: SQVTM, ANQGSEA. The CDR3 DNA follows: TGCAGCGTTGAAGATTACTTCGATAGCGAGCAGTACTTC. Amino acid sequence: CSVEDYFDSEQYF.

Comments on this clone: Other DNA sequences of this sample code for an identical CDR3. The V and J genes are TRBV27 and TRBJ1-1; D gene unclear. Per germline, CDR1 MNHEY and CDR2 SMNVEV (reference sequence). Deletions cut 5 bases from V and 1 base from J, with 8 bases between. The CDR3 totals 13 residues. DNA for the CDR3: TGTGCCAGCAGTCTCACAGCGAACACTGAAGCTTTCTTT. Translated, it gives CASSLTANTEAFF.

The chain joins TRBV7-8 to TRBJ2-1; 8 bases match TRBD1. Per germline, CDR1 SGHVS and CDR2 FQNEAQ. The CDR3 extends over 18 amino acids. V lost 2 bases to trimming and J lost 5 bases; unmatched junction nucleotides: 14. The CDR3 sequence is CASSLPPQTGAVHNEQFF. The DNA for the CDR3 is TGTGCCAGCAGCTTACCTCCCCAGACAGGGGCGGTACACAATGAGCAGTTCTTC.

V is TRBV5-6 and J is TRBJ2-1; possible D gene TRBD1, 5 bases. The CDR3 has 13 residues. Germline V gene data show CDR1 as SGHDT and CDR2 as YYEEEE. V lost 3 bases and J 6 bases, leaving 10 bases between the germline ends. This chain's CDR3 is CASSWGKSNEQFF. CDR3 in DNA: TGTGCCAGCAGCTGGGGCAAAAGCAATGAGCAGTTCTTC.

J is TRBJ1-1 and V is TRBV14; D uncertain. Trimming left V 2 bases short and J 0 bases short, with 19 bases between. The germline V gene encodes CDR1 SGHDN and CDR2 FVKESK. The CDR3 covers 18 residues. The CDR3 sequence is CASSQISLTVLLNTEAFF. The CDR3 coding sequence is TGTGCCAGCAGCCAAATCTCCCTGACTGTTCTACTGAACACTGAAGCTTTCTTT.

This clone has only one observation. The V call is TRBV5-1, the J call TRBJ2-1, with a tentative D call TRBD2 (6 bases). V gave up 6 bases and J gave up 8 bases, with 15 bases separating them. The CDR3 has 13 residues. CDR1 is SGHRS, CDR2 YFSETQ, per germline. The CDR3 nucleotides read TGCGCCAGCACTTCGGGGGAGCCGCATGAGCAGTTCTTC. Translating gives CASTSGEPHEQFF.

This sequence joins TRBV11-3 and TRBJ2-3; TRBD2 agrees at 9 bases. Germline V gene sequence: CDR1 SGHNT, CDR2 YENEEA. CDR3 size: 13 residues. J was trimmed by 9 bases and V by 5 bases; bases with no gene match: 6. The CDR3 reads CASSTHSGGTQYF. The CDR3 DNA follows: TGTGCCAGCAGCACGCATAGCGGGGGAACGCAGTATTTT.

The chain carries TRBV30 and TRBJ1-1, with 9 bases matching TRBD1. The CDR3 runs to 14 residues. Looked up from germline, CDR1 is GTSNPN and CDR2 is SVGIG (reference sequence). With 4 bases clipped from V and 6 bases from J, the junction kept 9 bases outside the gene matches. CDR3 amino acids: CAWTIGTGRAEAFF. The CDR3 coding sequence is TGTGCCTGGACCATCGGGACAGGGAGGGCTGAAGCTTTCTTT.

The J gene is TRBJ1-2, the V gene TRBV7-8; 7 bases align to TRBD1. CDR3 length: 13 amino acids. Germline values: CDR1 SGHVS, CDR2 FQNEAQ. The junction had 4 bases not matched to a gene; V was cut back by 5 bases and J by 4 bases. CDR3 protein: CASSPDRAYGYTF. CDR3 DNA sequence: TGTGCCAGCAGCCCAGACAGGGCCTATGGCTACACCTTC.

The chain has TRBV9 and TRBJ2-5, with 7 bases aligning to TRBD1. The CDR3 contains 15 residues. The V gene end was trimmed by 4 bases and the J gene end by 5 bases; junction bases not matched to a gene: 11. Germline loops: CDR1 SGDLS, CDR2 YYNGEE. The CDR3: CASSPGQLARETQYF. The CDR3 nucleotides are TGTGCCAGCAGCCCGGGACAGTTGGCTCGGGAGACCCAGTACTTC. The full variable domain, its missing parts supplied by reference TRBV9 and TRBJ2-5, is DSGVTQTPKHLITATGQRVTLRCSPRSGDLSVYWYQQSLDQGLQFLIQYYNGEERAKGNILERFSAQQFPDLHSELNLSSLELGDSALYFCASSPGQLARETQYFGPGTRLLVL.

This clone was seen a few times. The gene calls are TRBV14 and TRBJ2-2; D is perhaps TRBD1 (6 bases). Per germline, CDR1 SGHDN and CDR2 FVKESK. The V and J ends lost 1 base and 0 bases respectively, with 12 bases between them. The CDR3 consists of 17 residues. CDR3: CASSQGGWTANTGELFF. Here the CDR3 DNA reads TGTGCCAGCAGCCAAGGGGGTTGGACAGCGAACACCGGGGAGCTGTTTTTT.